Listed below are T cell receptor beta chains from one sample, sequenced in a study of Ad26.COV2.S vaccination and SARS-CoV-2 variants. Method: immunoSEQ multiplex PCR; TCRdb's copy keeps in-frame clones and lacks some. The table includes about 39,000 clones, around 83% detected once. The specimen comprised peripheral blood, sampled after recovery from COVID-19. The source of these receptors is a human donor who had recovered from COVID-19. CDR3s include the opening cysteine and the closing phenylalanine or tryptophan. The D gene is left open where the match is weak. Where a row states a size, it is once, few, many or the class of an expanded clone; other rows omit it.

V gene	D gene	clone size	J gene	CDR3 protein	CDR3 DNA
TRBV11-2	NA	NA	TRBJ2-2	CASSPTPFANTGELFF	TGTGCCAGCAGCCCTACTCCGTTCGCGAACACCGGGGAGCTGTTTTTT
TRBV6-5	NA	NA	TRBJ1-2	CASSSYLLYGYTF	TGTGCCAGCAGCAGTTACCTCCTTTATGGCTACACCTTC
TRBV20-1	NA	NA	TRBJ1-5	CSASRAGYNQPQHF	TGCAGTGCTAGTCGGGCAGGCTACAATCAGCCCCAGCATTTT
TRBV29-1	TRBD1	NA	TRBJ1-1	CSVGDRVGSGTEAFF	TGCAGCGTTGGGGACAGGGTCGGGTCGGGCACTGAAGCTTTCTTT
TRBV6-5	NA	NA	TRBJ1-4	CASRFLDRNNEKLFF	TGTGCCAGCAGATTCCTTGACAGGAATAATGAAAAACTGTTTTTT
TRBV7-9	NA	medium-sized	TRBJ1-1	CASSITGGHTEAFF	TGTGCCAGCAGCATAACTGGGGGGCACACTGAAGCTTTCTTT
TRBV24-1	NA	NA	TRBJ1-1	CATSDPQVGTEAFF	TGTGCCACCAGTGACCCCCAAGTTGGCACTGAAGCTTTCTTT
TRBV28	NA	NA	TRBJ2-3	CASSWSDRLQYF	TGTGCCAGCAGTTGGAGCGACAGGTTACAGTATTTT
TRBV13	TRBD1	NA	TRBJ1-4	CASSFSGTGGQTNEKLFF	TGTGCCAGCAGCTTTTCCGGGACAGGGGGCCAGACTAATGAAAAACTGTTTTTT
TRBV28	NA	NA	TRBJ2-3	CASSLLDTQYF	TGTGCCAGCAGTTTGTTGGATACGCAGTATTTT
TRBV24-1	NA	NA	TRBJ1-1	CATSDSRTQRFAEAFF	TGTGCCACCAGTGATTCCCGCACCCAGAGGTTCGCTGAAGCTTTCTTT
TRBV7-9	TRBD2	NA	TRBJ2-1	CASSLVVAGDNEQFF	TGTGCCAGCAGCTTAGTAGTAGCGGGAGACAATGAGCAGTTCTTC
TRBV5-1	NA	NA	TRBJ2-5	CASSLARASVQETQYF	TGCGCCAGCAGCTTGGCCAGGGCTAGCGTACAAGAGACCCAGTACTTC
TRBV20-1	NA	NA	TRBJ1-4	CASRVGEKLFF	TGCGCAAGTCGTGTGGGGGAAAAACTGTTTTTT
TRBV7-2	NA	NA	TRBJ1-5	CASSFEGTYDNQPQHF	TGTGCCAGCAGCTTTGAAGGGACGTACGATAATCAGCCCCAGCATTTT
TRBV18	TRBD1	NA	TRBJ1-1	CASSPGTVNTEAFF	TGTGCCAGCTCACCCGGGACAGTGAACACTGAAGCTTTCTTT
TRBV9	NA	NA	TRBJ2-2	CASSVGVAGELFF	TGTGCCAGCAGCGTAGGTGTGGCCGGGGAGCTGTTTTTT
TRBV24-1	TRBD1	NA	TRBJ1-1	CATSDSAGGYTEAFF	TGTGCCACCAGTGATTCTGCAGGGGGGTACACTGAAGCTTTCTTT
TRBV5-1	TRBD1	NA	TRBJ2-1	CASSLHGQGSSYNEQFF	TGCGCCAGCAGTTTACACGGACAGGGGAGCTCCTACAATGAGCAGTTCTTC
TRBV24-1	NA	NA	TRBJ2-3	CATSDSERVHTSTDTQYF	TGTGCCACCAGTGACTCCGAGAGGGTCCATACTAGCACAGATACGCAGTATTTT
TRBV7-9	NA	NA	TRBJ2-1	CASSLGTTASSYNEQFF	TGTGCCAGCAGCTTAGGGACAACTGCGAGCTCCTACAATGAGCAGTTCTTC
TRBV7-2	NA	NA	TRBJ2-3	CASSLARDDSYTDTQYF	TGTGCCAGCAGCTTAGCGAGGGACGACTCGTACACAGATACGCAGTATTTT
TRBV11-2	NA	NA	TRBJ2-2	CASSLGIGGTGELFF	TGTGCCAGCAGCTTAGGGATTGGGGGCACCGGGGAGCTGTTTTTT
TRBV5-1	NA	NA	TRBJ1-3	CASSSQGGRDTIYF	TGCGCCAGCAGCTCCCAAGGGGGTAGAGACACCATATATTTT
TRBV5-4	NA	NA	TRBJ1-1	CASSLAGAIEAFF	TGTGCCAGCAGCTTGGCTGGCGCGATTGAAGCTTTCTTT
TRBV19	NA	NA	TRBJ1-4	CASRLLLEGDPGENEKLFF	TGTGCCAGTAGGCTTCTTTTAGAGGGGGACCCCGGAGAAAATGAAAAACTGTTTTTT
TRBV5-6	TRBD2	NA	TRBJ2-7	CASSLIWGGSYEQYF	TGTGCCAGCAGCTTGATATGGGGCGGGAGCTACGAGCAGTACTTC
TRBV18	NA	NA	TRBJ1-1	CASSRESGGNTEAFF	TGTGCCAGCTCAAGGGAATCCGGCGGGAACACTGAAGCTTTCTTT
TRBV10-2	NA	NA	TRBJ1-5	CATSREKGRQGNQPQHF	TGCGCCACCAGTAGAGAGAAAGGGAGGCAAGGCAATCAGCCCCAGCATTTT
TRBV6-5	NA	NA	TRBJ1-1	CASSRAGRMNTEAFF	TGTGCCAGCTCGCGGGCAGGGCGGATGAACACTGAAGCTTTCTTT
TRBV7-6	NA	NA	TRBJ1-2	CASSLSGEGDGYTF	TGTGCCAGCAGCTTATCCGGAGAAGGGGATGGCTACACCTTC
TRBV29-1	TRBD1	NA	TRBJ1-2	CSGKLGTEYGYTF	TGCAGCGGTAAACTTGGGACAGAGTATGGCTACACCTTC
TRBV24-1	TRBD1	NA	TRBJ1-2	CATSDLGQEGYGYTF	TGTGCCACCAGTGATTTAGGACAGGAGGGTTATGGCTACACCTTC
TRBV19	TRBD1	NA	TRBJ2-1	CASSIGTDSKQFF	TGTGCCAGTAGTATTGGGACAGATAGTAAGCAGTTCTTC
TRBV28	NA	NA	TRBJ1-2	CASSSVGAGALYGYTF	TGTGCCAGCAGTTCTGTCGGGGCGGGGGCCCTCTATGGCTACACCTTC
TRBV6-1	NA	NA	TRBJ2-5	CASSDKGETQYF	TGTGCCAGCAGTGACAAGGGGGAGACCCAGTACTTC
TRBV7-2	TRBD2	NA	TRBJ2-7	CASSRRLAGVSYEQYF	TGTGCCAGCAGCCGCCGACTAGCGGGAGTATCATACGAGCAGTACTTC
TRBV5-1	NA	few	TRBJ2-2	CASSPGLSNTGELFF	TGCGCCAGCAGCCCGGGACTTTCGAACACCGGGGAGCTGTTTTTT
TRBV6-5	NA	NA	TRBJ1-1	CASSSHLTVLNTEAFF	TGTGCCAGCAGTTCCCACTTGACAGTTTTGAACACTGAAGCTTTCTTT
TRBV2	NA	NA	TRBJ2-6	CASSEQGMGSGANVLTF	TGTGCCAGCAGTGAGCAGGGGATGGGTTCTGGGGCCAACGTCCTGACTTTC
TRBV4-2	NA	few	TRBJ1-6	CASSQVTRVIGDNSPLHF	TGTGCCAGCAGCCAAGTTACGAGGGTCATAGGGGATAATTCACCCCTCCACTTT
TRBV6-5	NA	NA	TRBJ1-2	CASMGRWQNGYTF	TGTGCCAGCATGGGTAGGTGGCAGAATGGCTACACCTTC
TRBV5-1	NA	NA	TRBJ1-5	CASSLDGYSNQPQHF	TGCGCCAGCAGCTTGGACGGGTATAGCAATCAGCCCCAGCATTTT
TRBV5-1	NA	NA	TRBJ1-1	CASSSGGGGNTEAFF	TGCGCCAGCAGCTCCGGAGGCGGGGGGAACACTGAAGCTTTCTTT
TRBV9	NA	NA	TRBJ1-1	CASSLRAGEAFF	TGTGCCAGCAGCTTAAGGGCCGGTGAAGCTTTCTTT
TRBV6-5	NA	NA	TRBJ1-6	CASSTSSYNSPLHF	TGTGCCAGCAGTACCAGCTCCTATAATTCACCCCTCCACTTT
TRBV7-2	NA	few	TRBJ2-2	CASSLGPTNTGELFF	TGTGCCAGCAGCTTAGGTCCGACGAACACCGGGGAGCTGTTTTTT
TRBV5-6	NA	NA	TRBJ2-2	CASSLVWDTGELFF	TGTGCCAGCAGCTTGGTATGGGACACCGGGGAGCTGTTTTTT
TRBV6-6	NA	medium-sized	TRBJ1-5	CASRQDRDQPQHF	TGTGCCAGCAGACAGGATCGCGATCAGCCCCAGCATTTT
TRBV3-1/TRBV3-2	NA	NA	TRBJ2-7	CASSQGEYEQYF	TGTGCCAGCAGCCAAGGGGAGTACGAGCAGTACTTC
TRBV5-1	NA	NA	TRBJ1-5	CASSWAGNQPQHF	TGCGCCAGCAGCTGGGCGGGGAATCAGCCCCAGCATTTT
TRBV30	TRBD1	NA	TRBJ1-2	CAWLTGLGSGYTF	TGTGCCTGGTTGACAGGGCTCGGTAGTGGCTACACCTTC
TRBV14	NA	few	TRBJ1-6	CASSQGREYSPLHF	TGTGCCAGCAGCCAGGGCAGGGAGTATTCACCCCTCCACTTT
TRBV19	NA	NA	TRBJ2-2	CASSIAPMGSVGTGELFF	TGTGCCAGTAGTATAGCCCCTATGGGTAGCGTTGGAACCGGGGAGCTGTTTTTT
TRBV5-6	NA	NA	TRBJ1-4	CASSLRFTEKKLFF	TGTGCCAGCAGTTTAAGGTTCACCGAAAAAAAACTGTTTTTT